Reported below is one TCR beta chain. How the authors handled the data: Amplified reference gene primers provided the basis for estimating nucleated cell counts. Libraries were prepared by immunoSEQ multiplex PCR; TCRdb keeps only in-frame clonotypes and omits some of them. V, J and clone size are taken as reported in that table, and D and trimming were inferred from the DNA itself. Of roughly 150,000 clones listed, 80% to 90% are singletons. V was trimmed by 2 bases and J by 9 bases, leaving 8 bases between them. This CDR3 comprises 11 residues. Germline loops: CDR1 MNHEY, CDR2 SVGEGT. This entry belongs to a study of blood T cell repertoires in COVID-19. The wider study: Specimens from acute and convalescent COVID-19 originated in the United States, Italy and Spain. Sources were T cells, B-cell-depleted T cells, or PBMCs; the material itself was cDNA or gDNA.

The clonotype was recovered from a woman in her 70s with acute or convalescent COVID-19. The chain is built from TRBV6-2 or TRBV6-3 and TRBJ2-7, with D perhaps TRBD2 (5 bases). Sequenced: peripheral blood. CDR3 in DNA: TGTGCCAGCAGTTACCAGCGGTTGCAGTACTTC. Protein sequence: CASSYQRLQYF.